A single sample is the source of the 15 T cell receptor beta chains below, sequenced in a study of Ad26.COV2.S vaccination and SARS-CoV-2 variants. Repertoires were generated with immunoSEQ multiplex PCR, while TCRdb's copy carries only in-frame clones and drops some. Among about 450,000 clones listed, 89% were seen once. Described treatment: some 20 received Ad26.COV2.S at low or high dose, single or two shots; about five received placebo; per-sample allocation not given. After the first vaccine or placebo injection, samples were drawn on day 63. This sample comprised peripheral blood, obtained in a trial of Ad26.COV2.S vaccine versus placebo. These receptors all come from a person between 18 and 59 years old who received the Ad26.COV2.S COVID-19 vaccine or a placebo.

V and J are TRBV18 and TRBJ2-7, with D perhaps TRBD1 or TRBD2 (5 bases each). The V gene lost 2 bases and the J gene lost 5 bases, with 10 bases spanning the gap. Germline CDR1 KGHSH, CDR2 LQKENI. The CDR3 has 13 residues. The CDR3 DNA is TGTGCCAGCTCACCAGCCCGGGGCCACGAGCAGTACGTC. Protein sequence: CASSPARGHEQYV.

The chain employs TRBV12-5 and TRBJ1-1, with D perhaps TRBD1 (5 bases). Trimming took off 5 bases at V and 5 bases at J, with 21 bases between the two ends. Germline V gene sequence: CDR1 LGHNT, CDR2 FRNRAP. The CDR3 totals 16 residues. CDR3 sequence: CASGTYEEGRKTEAFF. For the CDR3, the DNA is TGTGCTAGTGGTACCTACGAAGAGGGACGAAAAACTGAAGCTTTCTTT.

The chain has TRBV15 and TRBJ2-1; perhaps TRBD2 as D (6 bases). V lost 3 bases and J 8 bases, leaving 14 bases between the germline ends. This CDR3 is 14 amino acids long. Germline lookup yields CDR1 LNHNV and CDR2 YYDKDF (reference sequence). The CDR3 DNA follows: TGTGCCACCAGCAGTCTGACGCCGGGGGATGAGCAGTTCTTC. As protein: CATSSLTPGDEQFF.

The chain carries TRBV5-8 and TRBJ1-2, with D uncertain. This CDR3 spans 13 amino acids. The V gene lost 1 base and the J gene lost 5 bases, with 9 bases spanning the gap. Germline V gene sequence: CDR1 SGHTS, CDR2 YDEGEE. The CDR3 here is CASSLSGRYGYTF. CDR3 nucleotides: TGTGCCAGCAGCTTGTCCGGGAGATATGGCTACACCTTC.

The chain links TRBV5-5 to TRBJ2-3; D possibly uses TRBD1 or TRBD2 (5 bases each). Germline V gene data show CDR1 as SGHKS and CDR2 as YYEKEE (reference sequence). The CDR3 is 13 amino acids. V dropped 2 bases and J dropped 2 bases, with 6 bases sitting between them. Here the CDR3 reads CASSFGATDTQYF. The DNA for the CDR3 is TGTGCCAGCAGCTTCGGGGCCACAGATACGCAGTATTTT.

The chain recombines TRBV15 with TRBJ2-7; D unresolved. The CDR3 is 13 amino acids. Germline V lookup: CDR1 LNHNV, CDR2 YYDKDF (reference sequence). Trimming left V 1 base short and J 2 bases short, with 6 bases between. The CDR3: CATSRALPYEQYV. In nucleotides, the CDR3 is TGTGCCACCAGCAGAGCCCTTCCCTACGAGCAGTACGTC.

This chain connects TRBV3-1 (or the pseudogene TRBV3-2) to TRBJ1-4, with unresolved D. Germline V gives CDR1 LGHDT, CDR2 YNNKEL (reference sequence). The CDR3 loop spans 12 amino acids. V shed 4 bases and J shed 8 bases, with 8 bases lying between them. The CDR3 loop reads CASSRIGEKLFF. The CDR3 DNA sequence: TGTGCCAGCAGCCGAATCGGGGAAAAACTGTTTTTT.

This chain links TRBV19 with TRBJ1-5; weak D call: TRBD1 (5 bases). Per germline, CDR1 LNHDA and CDR2 SQIVND (reference sequence). The CDR3 extends over 13 amino acids. V was clipped by 3 bases and J by 5 bases, with 8 bases between them. CDR3 protein: CASSIDRYQPQHF. As DNA, the CDR3 is TGTGCCAGTAGTATCGACAGATATCAGCCCCAGCATTTT.

In this sample, this clone turned up a few times. The chain is built from TRBV3-1 (or the pseudogene TRBV3-2) and TRBJ1-2; D is ambiguous. This CDR3 comprises 17 residues. Germline V lookup: CDR1 LGHDT, CDR2 YNNKEL (reference sequence). V lost 0 bases to trimming and J lost 4 bases, with 18 bases between them. This chain's CDR3 is CASSQEVWTDFGYGYTF. CDR3 sequence (DNA): TGTGCCAGCAGCCAAGAAGTATGGACGGACTTCGGCTATGGCTACACCTTC.

The genes are TRBV7-8 and TRBJ1-3; 11 nucleotides agree with TRBD1. The CDR3 is 17 amino acids. The junction had 7 bases not matched to a gene; V was cut back by 5 bases and J by 1 base. Germline CDR1 and CDR2: SGHVS and FQNEAQ. As DNA, the CDR3 is TGTGCCAGCAGCCCCCGGGACAGGGGGTTTTCTGGAAACACCATATATTTT. It is translated as CASSPRDRGFSGNTIYF.

In DNA, the CDR3 is TGTGCCACCCGACAGACACCGAACACTGAAGCTTTCTTT. Its translation: CATRQTPNTEAFF. This chain uses TRBV24-1 with TRBJ1-1; a possible D gene is TRBD1 (5 bases). Trimming cost V 9 bases and J 1 base, with 11 bases left between them. This CDR3 spans 13 amino acids. CDR1 and CDR2 (germline): KGHDR, SFDVKD.

The V call is TRBV28, the J call TRBJ1-1; D gene ambiguous. Germline V gene data show CDR1 as MDHEN and CDR2 as SYDVKM. This CDR3 is 12 amino acids long. V lost 4 bases and J lost 8, with 11 bases in between. CDR3 amino acids: CASSWTRPEAFF. CDR3 DNA: TGTGCCAGCAGTTGGACCAGGCCGGAAGCTTTCTTT.

The V call is TRBV5-4, the J call TRBJ2-5; D not certain. The V gene's germline CDR1 is SGHNT and CDR2 YYREEE (reference sequence). The CDR3 runs to 18 residues. The ends were cut back, 0 bases at V and 0 bases at J, with 18 bases in the middle. In DNA form, the CDR3 reads TGTGCCAGCAGCTTGGGCTCAGGAATCTCCGGGTACCAAGAGACCCAGTACTTC. Encoded protein: CASSLGSGISGYQETQYF.

J is TRBJ2-7 and V is TRBV7-3, with D perhaps matching TRBD1 (6 bases). Germline loops: CDR1 SGHTA, CDR2 FQGTGA. Trimming took 4 bases from V and 9 from J, leaving 19 bases between them. This CDR3 has 14 amino acids. The CDR3 spells CASSSSTGTYPQYF. CDR3 sequence (DNA): TGTGCCAGCAGCTCATCGACAGGAACTTATCCGCAGTACTTC.

This clone showed up just a few times. The CDR3, as DNA: TGTGCCAGCGGACGTGCGGGTCCCCAGCATTTT. Protein product: CASGRAGPQHF. The rearrangement links TRBV12-3 or TRBV12-4 to TRBJ1-5, with no clear D. This CDR3 has 11 residues. The V end lost 8 bases, the J end lost 10 bases, and 12 bases lay between the germline ends.